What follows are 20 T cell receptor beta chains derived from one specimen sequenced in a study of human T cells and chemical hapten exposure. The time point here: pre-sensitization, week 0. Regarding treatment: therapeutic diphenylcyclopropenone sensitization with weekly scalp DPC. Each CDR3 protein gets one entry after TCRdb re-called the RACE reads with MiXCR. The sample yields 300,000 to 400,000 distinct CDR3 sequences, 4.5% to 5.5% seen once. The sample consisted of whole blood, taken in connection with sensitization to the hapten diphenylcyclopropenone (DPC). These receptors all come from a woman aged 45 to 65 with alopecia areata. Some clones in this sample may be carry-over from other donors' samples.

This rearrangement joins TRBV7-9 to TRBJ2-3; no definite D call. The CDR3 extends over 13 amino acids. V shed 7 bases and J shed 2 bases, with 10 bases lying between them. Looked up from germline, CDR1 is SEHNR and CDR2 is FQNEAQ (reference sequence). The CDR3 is CASMPGLTDTQYF. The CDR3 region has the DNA TGTGCCAGCATGCCGGGCCTCACAGATACGCAGTATTTT.

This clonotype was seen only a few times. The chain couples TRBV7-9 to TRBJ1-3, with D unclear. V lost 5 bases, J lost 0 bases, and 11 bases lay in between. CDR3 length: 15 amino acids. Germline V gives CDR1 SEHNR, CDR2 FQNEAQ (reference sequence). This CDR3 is CASSPSVNSGNTIYF. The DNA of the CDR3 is TGTGCCAGCAGCCCCTCCGTTAACTCTGGAAACACCATATATTTT.

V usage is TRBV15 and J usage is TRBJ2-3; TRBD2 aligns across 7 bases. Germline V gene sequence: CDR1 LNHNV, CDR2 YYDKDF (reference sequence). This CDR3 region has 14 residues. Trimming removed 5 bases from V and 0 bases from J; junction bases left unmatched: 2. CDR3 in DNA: TGTGCCACCAGCTCCGGGGGGAGCACAGATACGCAGTATTTT. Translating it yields CATSSGGSTDTQYF. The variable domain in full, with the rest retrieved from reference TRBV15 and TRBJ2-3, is DAMVIQNPRYQVTQFGKPVTLSCSQTLNHNVMYWYQQKSSQAPKLLFHYYDKDFNNEADTPDNFQSRRPNTSFCFLDIRSPGLGDTAMYLCATSSGGSTDTQYFGPGTRLTVL.

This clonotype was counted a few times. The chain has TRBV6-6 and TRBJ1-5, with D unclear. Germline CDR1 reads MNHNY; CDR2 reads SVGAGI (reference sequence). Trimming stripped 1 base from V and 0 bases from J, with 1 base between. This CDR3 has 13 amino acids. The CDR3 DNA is TGTGCCAGCAGTTACTTTAGCAATCAGCCCCAGCATTTT. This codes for CASSYFSNQPQHF.

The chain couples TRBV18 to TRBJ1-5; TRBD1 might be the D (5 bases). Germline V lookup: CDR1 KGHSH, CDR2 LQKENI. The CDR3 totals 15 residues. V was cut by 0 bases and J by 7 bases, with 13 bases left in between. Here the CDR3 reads CASSPPNRSGQPQHF. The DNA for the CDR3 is TGTGCCAGCTCACCACCGAACAGGTCTGGCCAGCCCCAGCATTTT.

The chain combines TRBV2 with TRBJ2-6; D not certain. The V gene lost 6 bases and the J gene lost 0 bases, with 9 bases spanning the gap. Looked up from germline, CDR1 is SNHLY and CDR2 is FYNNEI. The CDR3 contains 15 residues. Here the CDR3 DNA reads TGTGCCAGCAGGCGCCAGAGCTCTGGGGCCAACGTCCTGACTTTC. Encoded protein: CASRRQSSGANVLTF.

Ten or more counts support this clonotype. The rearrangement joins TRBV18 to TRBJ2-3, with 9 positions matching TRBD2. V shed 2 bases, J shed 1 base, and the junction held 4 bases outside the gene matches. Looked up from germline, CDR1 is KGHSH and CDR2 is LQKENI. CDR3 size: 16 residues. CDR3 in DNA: TGTGCCAGCTCACCAGCGCGGACTAGCGGCACAGATACGCAGTATTTT. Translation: CASSPARTSGTDTQYF.

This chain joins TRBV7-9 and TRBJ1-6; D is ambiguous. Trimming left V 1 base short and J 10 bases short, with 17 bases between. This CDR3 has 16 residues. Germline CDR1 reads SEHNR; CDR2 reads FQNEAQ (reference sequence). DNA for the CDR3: TGTGCCAGCAGCTTAGATTCGGACGGCCCCCGGTCACCCCTCCACTTT. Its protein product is CASSLDSDGPRSPLHF. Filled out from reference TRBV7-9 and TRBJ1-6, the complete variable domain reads DTGVSQNPRHKITKRGQNVTFRCDPISEHNRLYWYRQTLGQGPEFLTYFQNEAQLEKSRLLSDRFSAERPKGSFSTLEIQRTEQGDSAMYLCASSLDSDGPRSPLHFGNGTRLTVT.

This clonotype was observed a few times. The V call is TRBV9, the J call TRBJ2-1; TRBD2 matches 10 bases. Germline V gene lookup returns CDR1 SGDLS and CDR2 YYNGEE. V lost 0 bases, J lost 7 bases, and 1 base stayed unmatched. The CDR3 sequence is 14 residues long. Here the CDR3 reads CASSVASGSNEQFF. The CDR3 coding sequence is TGTGCCAGCAGCGTAGCTAGCGGGAGTAATGAGCAGTTCTTC.

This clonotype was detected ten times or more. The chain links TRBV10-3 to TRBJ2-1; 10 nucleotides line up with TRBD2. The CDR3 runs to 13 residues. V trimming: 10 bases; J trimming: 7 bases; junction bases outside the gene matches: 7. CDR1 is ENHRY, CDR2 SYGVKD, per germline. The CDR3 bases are TGTGCCACCGGGACTAGCGTGGGGAATGAGCAGTTCTTC. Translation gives CATGTSVGNEQFF.

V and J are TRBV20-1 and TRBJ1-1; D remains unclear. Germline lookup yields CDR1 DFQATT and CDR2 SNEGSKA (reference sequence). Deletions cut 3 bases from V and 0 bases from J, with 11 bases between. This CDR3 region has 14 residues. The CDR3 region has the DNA TGCAGTGCTAGTGTGGGAGCCTTGAACACTGAAGCTTTCTTT. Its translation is CSASVGALNTEAFF.

The CDR3 spells CAISAVSGTGYGYTF. The DNA of the CDR3 is TGTGCCATCAGTGCCGTTTCCGGGACAGGGTATGGCTACACCTTC. This sequence joins TRBV10-3 and TRBJ1-2; TRBD1 agrees at 9 bases. The V gene end was trimmed by 4 bases and the J gene end by 5 bases; junction bases not matched to a gene: 8. CDR3 length equals 15 residues. Looked up from germline, CDR1 is ENHRY and CDR2 is SYGVKD.

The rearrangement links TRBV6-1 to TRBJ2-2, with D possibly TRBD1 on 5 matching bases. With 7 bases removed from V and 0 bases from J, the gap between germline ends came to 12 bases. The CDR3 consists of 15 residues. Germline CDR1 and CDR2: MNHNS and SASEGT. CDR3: CASIPDRANTGELFF. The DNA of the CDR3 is TGTGCCAGCATTCCAGACAGAGCGAACACCGGGGAGCTGTTTTTT.

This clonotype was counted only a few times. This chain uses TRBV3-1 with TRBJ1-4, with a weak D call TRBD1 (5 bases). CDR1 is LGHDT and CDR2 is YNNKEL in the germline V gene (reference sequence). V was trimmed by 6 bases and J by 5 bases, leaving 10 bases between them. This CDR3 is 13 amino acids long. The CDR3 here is CASRARGNEKLFF. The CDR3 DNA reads TGTGCCAGCAGGGCCCGGGGGAATGAAAAACTGTTTTTT.

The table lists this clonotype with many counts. The DNA of the CDR3 is TGTGCCAGCAGTCCCAGATCCTACACCGGGGAGCTGTTTTTT. Its protein product is CASSPRSYTGELFF. The genes are TRBV28 and TRBJ2-2; D unresolved. The V end lost 5 bases, the J end lost 3 bases, and 10 bases lay between the germline ends. CDR1 and CDR2 from the germline V gene are MDHEN and SYDVKM. The CDR3 length is 14 residues. The full variable domain, rest sourced from reference TRBV28 and TRBJ2-2, is DVKVTQSSRYLVKRTGEKVFLECVQDMDHENMFWYRQDPGLGLRLIYFSYDVKMKEKGDIPEGYSVSREKKERFSLILESASTNQTSMYLCASSPRSYTGELFFGEGSRLTVL.

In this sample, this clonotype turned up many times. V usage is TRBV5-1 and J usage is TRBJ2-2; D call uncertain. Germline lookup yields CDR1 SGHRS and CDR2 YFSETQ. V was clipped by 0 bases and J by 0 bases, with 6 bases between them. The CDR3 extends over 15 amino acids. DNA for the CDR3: TGCGCCAGCAGCTTGGGACGGTCGAACACCGGGGAGCTGTTTTTT. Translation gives CASSLGRSNTGELFF.

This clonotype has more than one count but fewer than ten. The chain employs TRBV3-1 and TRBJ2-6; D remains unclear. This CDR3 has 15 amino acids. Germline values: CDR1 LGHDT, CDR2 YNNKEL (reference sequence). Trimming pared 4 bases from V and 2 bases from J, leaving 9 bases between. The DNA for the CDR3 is TGTGCCAGCAGCCGAACAGTCCCTGGGGCCAACGTCCTGACTTTC. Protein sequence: CASSRTVPGANVLTF.

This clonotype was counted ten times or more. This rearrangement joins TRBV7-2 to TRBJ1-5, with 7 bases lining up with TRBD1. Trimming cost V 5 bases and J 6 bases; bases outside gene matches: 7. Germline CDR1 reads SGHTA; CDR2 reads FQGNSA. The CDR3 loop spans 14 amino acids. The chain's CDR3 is CASSLTGAVQPQHF. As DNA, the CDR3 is TGTGCCAGCAGCCTTACAGGGGCGGTTCAGCCCCAGCATTTT.

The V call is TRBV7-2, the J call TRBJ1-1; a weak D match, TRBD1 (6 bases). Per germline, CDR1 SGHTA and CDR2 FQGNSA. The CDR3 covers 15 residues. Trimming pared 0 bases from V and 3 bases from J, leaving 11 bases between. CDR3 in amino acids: CASSLASGGYTEAFF. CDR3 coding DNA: TGTGCCAGCAGCTTAGCGTCCGGGGGCTACACTGAAGCTTTCTTT.

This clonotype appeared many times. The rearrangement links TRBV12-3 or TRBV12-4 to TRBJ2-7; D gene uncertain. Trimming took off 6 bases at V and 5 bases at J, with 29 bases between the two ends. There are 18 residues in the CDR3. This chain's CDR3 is CASSPPLPGQLRKNEQYF. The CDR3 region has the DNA TGTGCCAGCAGCCCTCCTCTCCCAGGCCAGCTGAGAAAGAACGAGCAGTACTTC.